The 17 T cell receptor beta chains reported below all come from one sample, sequenced in a study of T cells after yellow fever vaccination. TCRdb fed the 5' RACE reads into MiXCR, producing one record per CDR3 protein. The sample consists of fewer than 350,000 distinct CDR3 sequences, roughly 8.7% of them appearing once. This sample comprised PBMCs, obtained on the day of the first yellow fever vaccination. These receptors were collected from a man younger than 35 who received the YFV17D yellow fever vaccine.

The chain joins TRBV6-1 to TRBJ2-7; no definite D call. The V and J ends lost 5 bases and 3 bases respectively, with 20 bases between them. Germline V gene sequence: CDR1 MNHNS, CDR2 SASEGT. CDR3 length equals 16 residues. CDR3: CASSRVIGGYSYEQYF. The CDR3 coding sequence is TGTGCCAGCAGTCGGGTGATCGGTGGTTACAGCTACGAGCAGTACTTC.

At least ten counts were recorded for this clonotype. The chain couples TRBV4-3 to TRBJ1-1; tentative D call: TRBD1 (5 bases). The CDR3 spans 16 residues. CDR1 and CDR2 from the germline V gene are LGHNA and YSLEER. Trimming stripped 0 bases from V and 2 bases from J, with 13 bases between. The CDR3 sequence: CASSQDVIGQNTEAFF. DNA of the CDR3: TGCGCCAGCAGCCAAGATGTAATAGGACAAAACACTGAAGCTTTCTTT.

This clonotype has a handful of counts. The chain couples TRBV6-4 to TRBJ1-2; maybe TRBD1 (5 bases). The germline V and J ends were trimmed by 3 bases and 2 bases, with 10 bases remaining between them. This CDR3 region has 14 residues. CDR1 is MRHNA and CDR2 is SNTAGT in the germline V gene. CDR3 DNA: TGTGCCAGCAGTGAATACCCAGGGAACTATGGCTACACCTTC. Its translation: CASSEYPGNYGYTF.

The sample holds many counts of this clonotype. The chain couples TRBV10-3 to TRBJ1-3, with D perhaps matching TRBD1 (6 bases). The V end was cut by 6 bases, the J end by 0 bases, with 12 bases between. Germline-derived CDR1 and CDR2 are ENHRY and SYGVKD. The CDR3 totals 15 residues. The CDR3 bases are TGTGCCATCAGCGAGGACAGACGCTCTGGAAACACCATATATTTT. Its protein is CAISEDRRSGNTIYF.

The chain recombines TRBV23-1 with TRBJ2-7; D not resolved. TRBV23-1 counts as an open reading frame of uncertain function. The CDR3 totals 16 residues. Trimming pared 1 base from V and 3 bases from J, leaving 16 bases between. This CDR3 reads CASSQLSPIASYEQYV. For the CDR3, the DNA is TGCGCCAGCAGTCAATTGTCCCCAATAGCCAGCTACGAGCAGTACGTC.

This clonotype was counted a few times. The chain employs TRBV7-9 and TRBJ2-7, with D unresolved. CDR1 is SEHNR and CDR2 is FQNEAQ in the germline V gene (reference sequence). Trimming stripped 5 bases from V and 0 bases from J, with 14 bases between. The CDR3 has 15 residues. CDR3 DNA sequence: TGTGCCAGCAGCCCCAGTCCTCCGAACTCCTACGAGCAGTACGTC. Translating it yields CASSPSPPNSYEQYV.

V usage is TRBV12-3 or TRBV12-4 and J usage is TRBJ2-6; no firm D call. The V gene lost 4 bases and the J gene lost 11 bases, with 6 bases spanning the gap. The CDR3 extends over 11 amino acids. CDR3 amino acids: CASSSPHVLTF. CDR3 sequence (DNA): TGTGCCAGCAGTTCGCCCCACGTCCTGACTTTC.

The chain joins TRBV7-9 to TRBJ1-4; D not certain. The CDR3 sequence is 13 residues long. The germline gives CDR1 SEHNR, CDR2 FQNEAQ (reference sequence). The V gene lost 7 bases and the J gene lost 0 bases, with 6 bases spanning the gap. This CDR3 reads CASNRATNEKLFF. CDR3 coding DNA: TGTGCCAGCAACCGTGCAACTAATGAAAAACTGTTTTTT.

The CDR3 nucleotides are TGCGCCAGCAGCGGGGGTGGGGGGAGTTTGTCACCCCTCCACTTT. It is translated as CASSGGGGSLSPLHF. The chain employs TRBV4-1 and TRBJ1-6; D is perhaps TRBD1 (5 bases). CDR1 is MGHRA and CDR2 is YSYEKL in the germline V gene. Trimming stripped 5 bases from V and 10 bases from J, with 18 bases between. The CDR3 has 15 amino acids.

This clonotype was seen only a few times. V is TRBV4-2 and J is TRBJ1-4; possibly TRBD1 for D (6 bases). The CDR3 sequence is 16 residues long. From germline, CDR1 is LGHNA and CDR2 YNFKEQ. The V end was cut by 4 bases, the J end by 8 bases, with 20 bases between. The CDR3 is CASSRTEKPQWEKLFF. CDR3 nucleotide sequence: TGTGCCAGCAGCCGGACAGAGAAACCCCAATGGGAAAAACTGTTTTTT.

The table lists this clonotype with a few counts. V is TRBV10-3 and J is TRBJ1-4; tentative D call: TRBD1 (5 bases). The CDR3 contains 15 residues. In germline, CDR1 is ENHRY, CDR2 SYGVKD. V gave up 3 bases and J gave up 7 bases, with 15 bases separating them. CDR3 DNA: TGTGCCATCAGTGACTCACATGGGGGTGCTGAAAAACTGTTTTTT. Translation: CAISDSHGGAEKLFF.

This clonotype was seen a few times. The chain has TRBV4-1 and TRBJ2-5; D may correspond to TRBD1 or TRBD2 (6 bases each). The ends were cut back, 0 bases at V and 5 bases at J, with 19 bases in the middle. This CDR3 contains 17 residues. Germline V gene data show CDR1 as MGHRA and CDR2 as YSYEKL. The CDR3 DNA sequence: TGCGCCAGCAGCCAAGATGTCCGGGGGCCATGGGGCGAGACCCAGTACTTC. Translation: CASSQDVRGPWGETQYF.

This clonotype was seen ten or more times. The chain recombines TRBV12-3 or TRBV12-4 with TRBJ2-7; D remains unclear. There are 11 residues in the CDR3. Trimming removed 6 bases at V and 5 bases at J, with 8 bases between. CDR3: CASSYNDEQYF. The CDR3 nucleotides read TGTGCCAGCAGCTACAACGACGAGCAGTACTTC.

The DNA of the CDR3 is TGCGCCAGCAGCCAAACAGGAAAAATGGATGAAAAACTGTTTTTT. This encodes CASSQTGKMDEKLFF. This chain uses TRBV4-3 with TRBJ1-4, with D tentatively TRBD1 (5 bases). The CDR3 covers 15 residues. Trimming took off 2 bases at V and 6 bases at J, with 13 bases between the two ends. Germline CDR1 LGHNA, CDR2 YSLEER.

This clonotype has more than one count but fewer than ten. This rearrangement joins TRBV3-1 to TRBJ1-4; D ambiguous. V lost 5 bases and J lost 8, with 27 bases in between. The length of the CDR3 is 18 residues. The germline V gene has CDR1 LGHDT and CDR2 YNNKEL (reference sequence). The CDR3 reads CASSSSPLRPGLREKLFF. As DNA, the CDR3 is TGTGCCAGCAGCTCCAGCCCCCTCCGGCCCGGGTTAAGAGAAAAACTGTTTTTT.

This clonotype was seen a few times. The chain couples TRBV19 to TRBJ2-2; 9 bases align to TRBD2. From germline, CDR1 is LNHDA and CDR2 SQIVND (reference sequence). The CDR3 sequence is 15 residues long. Trimming took 8 bases from V and 2 from J; bases not matched to a gene: 6. CDR3 coding DNA: TGTGCCAGTCAACGACTAGCGGTAAACACCGGGGAGCTGTTTTTT. This translates into CASQRLAVNTGELFF.

This chain links TRBV20-1 with TRBJ2-5; a possible D gene is TRBD2 (6 bases). This CDR3 has 14 residues. The germline V and J ends were trimmed by 6 bases and 2 bases, with 16 bases remaining between them. Germline V gene sequence: CDR1 DFQATT, CDR2 SNEGSKA (reference sequence). The CDR3 region is CSAGGGDFQETQYF. CDR3 coding DNA: TGCAGTGCGGGAGGCGGGGACTTTCAAGAGACCCAGTACTTC.